A single T cell receptor beta chain is shown here with its context. Its antigen is not identified. This sample stems from a study of CD8+CD57+ T cells in acquired aplastic anemia. Findings of the study overall: Sharing between patients and controls was observed for over 25 CD8+ CDR3 sequences.

The CDR3 length is 14 residues. Germline CDR1 is GTSNPN and CDR2 is SVGIG (reference sequence). Unmatched junction bases numbered 6, after V lost 1 base and J lost 6 bases. The TCR beta profiling, which covered VDJ combination and CDR3 sequence, was carried out using genomic DNA as the template. TCRdb reanalysed the reads using MiXCR and keeps one entry per CDR3 protein. The table has some 220,000 distinct CDR3 sequences, around 32% seen once. Sequenced sample: sorted CD4+, CD8+, or CD8+CD57+ T cells (not recorded which) from PBMCs. V and J are TRBV30 and TRBJ1-5; 7 nucleotides match TRBD1. The clonotype was recovered from a human donor in good health, serving as a control. Here the CDR3 reads CAWSDTGATQPQHF. CDR3 nucleotide sequence: TGTGCCTGGAGTGATACAGGGGCGACTCAGCCCCAGCATTTT.